These T cell receptor beta chains were read from a single sample in a study of T cells in Graves' hyperthyroidism and ophthalmopathy. TCRdb reprocessed the multiplex PCR reads via MiXCR and lists one record per CDR3 protein. The table lists around 600,000 distinct CDR3 sequences, 11% to 15% of them singletons. The sequencing sample was made of blood. The receptors stem from a woman aged 18 to 35 with Graves' ophthalmopathy. CDR3s include the opening cysteine and the closing phenylalanine or tryptophan. A D gene is named only where the DNA matches it firmly. The size field is filled for only some rows; it gives once, few, many or a size class.

d_call: TRBD1
j_call: TRBJ2-5
v_call: TRBV12-3/TRBV12-4
clone_size: many
cdr3_nt: TGTGCCAGCAGTGAGGGACAGGGTTCGTACCAAGAGACCCAGTACTTC
cdr3_aa: CASSEGQGSYQETQYF

d_call: TRBD2
j_call: TRBJ2-5
v_call: TRBV7-8
clone_size: many
cdr3_nt: TGTGCCAGCAGCAACCGGACTAGCGGGAGGACTGGGGAGACCCAGTACTTC
cdr3_aa: CASSNRTSGRTGETQYF

d_call: -
j_call: TRBJ1-2
v_call: TRBV7-2
clone_size: many
cdr3_nt: TGTGCCAGCAGCTTATATGGAACAGATTCAATCTATGGCTACACCTTC
cdr3_aa: CASSLYGTDSIYGYTF

d_call: TRBD1
j_call: TRBJ2-7
v_call: TRBV6-6
clone_size: many
cdr3_nt: TGTGCCAGCAGTTACCGGACAGGGGGCCGGTACGAGCAGTACTTC
cdr3_aa: CASSYRTGGRYEQYF

d_call: -
j_call: TRBJ2-7
v_call: TRBV11-2
clone_size: many
cdr3_nt: TGTGCCAGCAGCCCTCGACCCCAAACCTACTACGAGCAGTACTTC
cdr3_aa: CASSPRPQTYYEQYF

d_call: -
j_call: TRBJ2-5
v_call: TRBV6-5
clone_size: many
cdr3_nt: TGTGCCAGCAGTTACCGCGGGGCAGGGCAGGTCGGACGAGAGACCCAGTACTTC
cdr3_aa: CASSYRGAGQVGRETQYF

d_call: -
j_call: TRBJ2-4
v_call: TRBV12-3/TRBV12-4
clone_size: few
cdr3_nt: TGTGCCAGCAGTTTAGGGAGAAGGGTCCTAGCCAAAAACATTCAGTACTTC
cdr3_aa: CASSLGRRVLAKNIQYF

d_call: -
j_call: TRBJ2-2
v_call: TRBV5-1
clone_size: many
cdr3_nt: TGCGCCAGCAGCTTAGGCGCCAGGGAACTCACCGGGGAGCTGTTTTTT
cdr3_aa: CASSLGARELTGELFF

d_call: TRBD2
j_call: TRBJ2-7
v_call: TRBV6-2/TRBV6-3
clone_size: many
cdr3_nt: TGTGCCAGCACTAGCGGTTCAAAAATTGGGGAGCAGTACTTC
cdr3_aa: CASTSGSKIGEQYF

d_call: -
j_call: TRBJ1-3
v_call: TRBV5-4
clone_size: -
cdr3_nt: TGTGCCAGCAGCAACCGGGGGTTCTCTGGAAACACCATATATTTT
cdr3_aa: CASSNRGFSGNTIYF

d_call: TRBD2
j_call: TRBJ2-7
v_call: TRBV7-9
clone_size: many
cdr3_nt: TGTGCCAGCAGCGATGGACTAGGGACCTCCTACGAGCAGTACTTC
cdr3_aa: CASSDGLGTSYEQYF

d_call: -
j_call: TRBJ2-3
v_call: TRBV24-1
clone_size: many
cdr3_nt: TGTGCCACCAGTGATTTGGATGGGGTCGGAGATACGCAGTATTTT
cdr3_aa: CATSDLDGVGDTQYF

d_call: TRBD2
j_call: TRBJ2-1
v_call: TRBV12-3/TRBV12-4
clone_size: -
cdr3_nt: TGTGCCAGCAGCGCTATAGCGGGAGTAGGGCAGTTCTTC
cdr3_aa: CASSAIAGVGQFF

d_call: TRBD2
j_call: TRBJ2-7
v_call: TRBV20-1
clone_size: many
cdr3_nt: TGCAGTGCTAGAGGGGAGGGGACTAGCGGGACCAGCTCCTACGAGCAGTACTTC
cdr3_aa: CSARGEGTSGTSSYEQYF

d_call: -
j_call: TRBJ2-7
v_call: TRBV9
clone_size: -
cdr3_nt: TGTGCCAGCAGCGTCTCCCCCGGGGCGTCCTACGAGCAGTACTTC
cdr3_aa: CASSVSPGASYEQYF

d_call: -
j_call: TRBJ1-5
v_call: TRBV18
clone_size: many
cdr3_nt: TGTGCCAGCTCACCACCTGGTAATTCCTATCAGCCCCAGCATTTT
cdr3_aa: CASSPPGNSYQPQHF

d_call: -
j_call: TRBJ1-1
v_call: TRBV5-6
clone_size: many
cdr3_nt: TGTGCCAGCAGCCCCCGCCGGGGCGCTGAAGCTTTCTTT
cdr3_aa: CASSPRRGAEAFF